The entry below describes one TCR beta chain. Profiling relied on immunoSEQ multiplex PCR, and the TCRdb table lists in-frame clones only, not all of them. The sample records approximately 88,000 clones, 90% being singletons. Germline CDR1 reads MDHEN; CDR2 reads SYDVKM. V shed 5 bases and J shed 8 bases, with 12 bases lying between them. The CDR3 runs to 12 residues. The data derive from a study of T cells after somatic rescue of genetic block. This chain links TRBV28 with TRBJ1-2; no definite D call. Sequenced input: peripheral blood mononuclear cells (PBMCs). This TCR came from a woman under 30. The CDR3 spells CASSLPNQGYTF. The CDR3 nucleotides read TGTGCCAGCAGTCTACCCAATCAGGGCTACACCTTC.